Below, 18 T cell receptor beta chains from the same sample are listed, as sequenced in a study of T-cell reconstitution after alpha-beta-depleted transplantation in children. For TCRbeta, the library was prepared with unique molecular identifiers. Via MiXCR, TCRdb re-called the PCR reads, giving one row per CDR3 protein. This table holds some 830,000 distinct CDR3 sequences, about 15% found once. Sequences were derived from PBMCs, mostly from graft donor cells, sampled 360 days after TCRalphabeta/CD19-depleted stem cell transplant. These receptors originate from a male patient younger than 18 who had a stem cell transplant for acute lymphoblastic leukemia, so the T cells may come from the graft donor.

This clonotype was seen more than once but under ten times. The V and J genes are TRBV6-5 and TRBJ1-1; the D gene is possibly TRBD1 (5 bases). V was clipped by 6 bases and J by 11 bases, with 16 bases between them. CDR3 size: 12 residues. CDR1 is MNHEY, CDR2 SVGAGI, per germline. The CDR3 here is CASRAWGRKAFF. CDR3 nucleotides: TGTGCCAGCAGAGCATGGGGGAGGAAGGCTTTCTTT.

This clonotype has a handful of counts. The chain uses TRBV11-1 and TRBJ2-5, with D perhaps matching TRBD2 (6 bases). Trimming stripped 2 bases from V and 1 base from J, with 20 bases between. Germline values: CDR1 SGHAT, CDR2 FQDESV (reference sequence). The CDR3 totals 18 residues. CDR3 amino acids: CASSLLFDWGSGQETQYF. The CDR3 coding sequence is TGTGCCAGCAGCTTATTGTTTGACTGGGGTAGCGGCCAAGAGACCCAGTACTTC.

This clonotype turned up a few times. CDR3 residues: CATSRDPRVEGVNEQFF. The CDR3 nucleotides read TGTGCCACCAGCAGAGATCCGAGGGTCGAGGGGGTAAATGAGCAGTTCTTC. The gene calls are TRBV15 and TRBJ2-1; D possibly corresponds to TRBD1 (6 bases). The germline V and J ends were trimmed by 0 bases and 7 bases, with 19 bases remaining between them. The CDR3 has 17 amino acids. Per the germline V gene, CDR1 is LNHNV and CDR2 is YYDKDF (reference sequence).

The chain combines TRBV2 with TRBJ2-7; 9 positions agree with TRBD2. V shed 1 base and J 4 bases; nucleotides not matched to a gene: 5. The CDR3 loop spans 15 amino acids. The germline gives CDR1 SNHLY, CDR2 FYNNEI. The CDR3 here is CASSEDWREGYEQYF. The DNA of the CDR3 is TGTGCCAGCAGTGAAGACTGGCGGGAGGGGTACGAGCAGTACTTC.

The V gene is TRBV4-3, the J gene TRBJ1-5; 9 bases are shared with TRBD1. CDR1 and CDR2 from the germline V gene are LGHNA and YSLEER. The CDR3 covers 15 residues. Germline trimming cut 3 bases from V and 0 bases from J; bases unmatched to any gene: 0. CDR3: CASSQGQGSNQPQHF. Here the CDR3 DNA reads TGCGCCAGCAGCCAGGGACAGGGTAGCAATCAGCCCCAGCATTTT.

This rearrangement joins TRBV10-2 to TRBJ2-7; D may be TRBD1 (6 bases). The V gene's germline CDR1 is WSHSY and CDR2 SAAADI. The CDR3 runs 14 residues. Trimming pared 4 bases from V and 1 base from J, leaving 11 bases between. The CDR3 region has the DNA TGCGCCAGCAGTGGGGCAGGGGCTTCCTACGAGCAGTACTTC. Translating it yields CASSGAGASYEQYF.

This clonotype was observed a handful of times. V is TRBV3-1 and J is TRBJ2-2; no clear D gene. Germline V lookup: CDR1 LGHDT, CDR2 YNNKEL (reference sequence). V was shortened by 0 bases and J by 6 bases, with 5 bases between the two germline ends. This CDR3 has 13 residues. CDR3 loop: CASSQDASGELFF. The CDR3, as DNA: TGTGCCAGCAGCCAAGACGCTTCCGGGGAGCTGTTTTTT.

The rearrangement joins TRBV27 to TRBJ2-2; unclear D gene. Germline V CDR1 and CDR2: MNHEY, SMNVEV (reference sequence). Trimming removed 6 bases from V and 8 bases from J, with 13 bases in between. The CDR3 is 13 residues long. CDR3 sequence: CASRLNRAGELFF. CDR3 DNA: TGTGCCAGCAGGCTGAACAGAGCAGGGGAGCTGTTTTTT.

V gene TRBV27 combines with J gene TRBJ2-7, with 7 bases that match TRBD1. Losses at the gene ends were 6 bases for V and 2 bases for J; bases not matched to a gene: 10. Germline-derived CDR1 and CDR2 are MNHEY and SMNVEV (reference sequence). The CDR3 totals 15 residues. CDR3 sequence: CASRPFRDRTYEQYF. CDR3 coding DNA: TGTGCCAGCAGGCCTTTCCGGGACAGAACCTACGAGCAGTACTTC.

This clonotype has more than one count but fewer than ten. The CDR3 nucleotides are TGTGCCAGCAGTCAACTAGCGGGAGGCCACCTGTACTTC. This translates into CASSQLAGGHLYF. The genes are TRBV12-3 or TRBV12-4 and TRBJ2-7; 12 nucleotides line up with TRBD2. V lost 5 bases and J lost 12; bases outside the gene matches: 8. CDR3 size: 13 residues.

This clonotype came up a few times. V and J are TRBV29-1 and TRBJ1-4, with 8 positions matching TRBD1. CDR1 is SQVTM and CDR2 is ANQGSEA in the germline V gene. Trimming took 4 bases from V and 7 from J; bases not matched to a gene: 11. This CDR3 region has 15 residues. In nucleotides, the CDR3 is TGCAGCGTTGGTCAGGGGGCACCACCGCGTGAAAAACTGTTTTTT. Amino acids: CSVGQGAPPREKLFF.

The chain has TRBV28 and TRBJ1-4; D unresolved. CDR3 length equals 15 residues. V shed 3 bases and J shed 5 bases, with 13 bases lying between them. Germline CDR1 MDHEN, CDR2 SYDVKM. In DNA form, the CDR3 reads TGTGCCAGCAGTTTCCCACCCCCGAGGAATGAAAAACTGTTTTTT. Protein sequence: CASSFPPPRNEKLFF.

This clonotype came up a few times. This sequence joins TRBV20-1 and TRBJ2-1; 11 bases align to TRBD2. The CDR3 runs 14 residues. V dropped 3 bases and J dropped 4; count of bases not matched to a gene: 2. Germline lookup yields CDR1 DFQATT and CDR2 SNEGSKA (reference sequence). The CDR3 nucleotides are TGCAGTGCTAGGACTAGCGGGAATTACAATGAGCAGTTCTTC. Amino acid sequence: CSARTSGNYNEQFF.

V is TRBV9 and J is TRBJ2-1; D remains ambiguous. Germline assignment: CDR1 SGDLS and CDR2 YYNGEE. Trimming took off 0 bases at V and 2 bases at J, with 9 bases between the two ends. The CDR3 totals 15 residues. CDR3 nucleotide sequence: TGTGCCAGCAGCGTAGAGGTGGGTACCTACAATGAGCAGTTCTTC. It encodes CASSVEVGTYNEQFF. The variable domain in full, with the rest retrieved from reference TRBV9 and TRBJ2-1, is DSGVTQTPKHLITATGQRVTLRCSPRSGDLSVYWYQQSLDQGLQFLIQYYNGEERAKGNILERFSAQQFPDLHSELNLSSLELGDSALYFCASSVEVGTYNEQFFGPGTRLTVL.

This clonotype was seen only a few times. The chain joins TRBV20-1 to TRBJ1-4; D remains unclear. The germline CDR1 and CDR2 sequences are DFQATT and SNEGSKA (reference sequence). With 5 bases removed from V and 0 bases from J, the gap between germline ends came to 16 bases. The CDR3 is made up of 16 amino acids. CDR3 loop: CSAPIRTRTTNEKLFF. CDR3 sequence (DNA): TGCAGTGCTCCGATAAGGACCCGGACAACTAATGAAAAACTGTTTTTT.

This clonotype was detected ten times or more. The chain carries TRBV7-9 and TRBJ2-7, with a tentative D call TRBD1 (6 bases). This CDR3 is 14 amino acids long. Trimming took off 1 base at V and 4 bases at J, with 11 bases between the two ends. Germline CDR1 SEHNR, CDR2 FQNEAQ (reference sequence). Written as DNA, the CDR3 is TGTGCCAGCAGCTTAGACAGGGACGGATACGAGCAGTACTTC. It codes for CASSLDRDGYEQYF.

This chain connects TRBV7-6 to TRBJ2-3, with D perhaps given as TRBD1 or TRBD2 (5 bases each). V was shortened by 2 bases and J by 3 bases, with 9 bases between the two germline ends. Germline-derived CDR1 and CDR2 are SGHVS and FNYEAQ. The CDR3 has 14 residues. The CDR3 spells CASSLFEGTDTQYF. DNA of the CDR3: TGTGCCAGCAGCTTATTCGAGGGGACAGATACGCAGTATTTT.

There are a few counts of this clonotype. The V call is TRBV20-1, the J call TRBJ1-2, with 7 positions matching TRBD1. The J segment lost 5 bases and the V segment lost 6 bases, leaving 18 bases of the junction unmatched. Germline values: CDR1 DFQATT, CDR2 SNEGSKA (reference sequence). The CDR3 is 16 residues long. This CDR3 is CSAPNPTGETGYGYTF. The CDR3 DNA sequence: TGCAGTGCGCCGAACCCTACAGGGGAAACGGGTTATGGCTACACCTTC.